This TCR beta chain was identified during a study of shared clonotypes between healthy human individuals. CDR1 MDHEN and CDR2 SYDVKM come from the germline V gene. The CDR3 runs 18 residues. With 2 bases removed from V and 7 bases from J, the gap between germline ends came to 26 bases. In the study's own analysis: There were no quality scores in the junction-only immunoSEQ sequences, so filtering differed. Method: immunoSEQ multiplex PCR; TCRdb's copy keeps in-frame clones and lacks some. The D gene and trimming were derived from the DNA, and the V and J assignments and clone size from that table. The table lists about 470,000 clones, 75% to 85% of them singletons.

The clonotype originates from a woman aged 40 to 50 in good health. Some clones in this sample may be carry-over from other donors' samples. Sequencing was carried out using PBMCs. This sequence joins TRBV28 and TRBJ2-5, with D unresolved. Here the CDR3 DNA reads TGTGCCAGCAGTTTAGAACAGCACGTAGACGGGTCGAAAGGGACCCAGTACTTC. Encoded protein: CASSLEQHVDGSKGTQYF.